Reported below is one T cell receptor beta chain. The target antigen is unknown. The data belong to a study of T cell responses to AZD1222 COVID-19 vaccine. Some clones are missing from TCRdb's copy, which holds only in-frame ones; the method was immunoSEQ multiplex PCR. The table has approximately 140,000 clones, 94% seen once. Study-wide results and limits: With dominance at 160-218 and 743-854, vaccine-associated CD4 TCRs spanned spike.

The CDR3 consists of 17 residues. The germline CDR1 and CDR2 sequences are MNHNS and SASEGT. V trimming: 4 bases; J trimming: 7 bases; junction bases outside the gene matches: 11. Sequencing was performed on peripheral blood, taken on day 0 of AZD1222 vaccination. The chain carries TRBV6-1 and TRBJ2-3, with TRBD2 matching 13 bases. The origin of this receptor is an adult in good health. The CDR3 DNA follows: TGTGCCAGCAGTGCATCCGGGACTAGCGGGACACCGTATACGCAGTATTTT. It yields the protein CASSASGTSGTPYTQYF.